This T cell receptor beta chain was profiled in a study of blood T cell repertoires in COVID-19. This CDR3 has 15 residues. Germline lookup yields CDR1 MNHEY and CDR2 SVGEGT. Between the trimmed V and J ends, which lost 4 bases and 4 bases, there was a span of 16 bases. Only in-frame clones appear in the TCRdb table, and some are missing; sequencing was by immunoSEQ multiplex PCR. The repertoire holds about 350,000 clones, with almost 90% as singletons. The V call is TRBV6-2 or TRBV6-3, the J call TRBJ1-2; D is perhaps TRBD1 (5 bases). The sequence derives from a woman in her 70s with COVID-19, enrolled during active disease. Input material: peripheral blood. The CDR3 loop reads CASSSPIGGVYGYTF. CDR3 DNA sequence: TGTGCCAGCAGTTCCCCAATCGGAGGGGTCTATGGCTACACCTTC.